One T cell receptor (beta chain) is described in this entry. What it binds is unknown. Some clones are missing from TCRdb's copy, which holds only in-frame ones; the method was immunoSEQ multiplex PCR. The repertoire holds about 31,000 clones, with approximately 86% as singletons. The data derive from a study of OX40 agonist ivuxolimab in advanced cancers. At the level of the study: With ivuxolimab, an agonistic anti-OX40 (CD134) antibody, patients were treated. Patient treatment consisted of intravenous ivuxolimab administration every 2 weeks at 0.01 to 10 mg/kg. Regarding the study as a whole: In the 0.1 to 3.0 mg/kg range, CD4+ and CD8+ blood T cells had expanded clonally by week 6.

Looked up from germline, CDR1 is LNHDA and CDR2 is SQIVND (reference sequence). With 7 bases removed from V and 0 bases from J, the gap between germline ends came to 13 bases. The CDR3 length is 15 residues. The receptor comes from an adult with an advanced solid tumor such as melanoma, head and neck, liver or kidney cancer. J is TRBJ2-1 and V is TRBV19; D ambiguous. The sequences come from CD4+ or CD8+ T cells sorted from blood, collected in a trial of the OX40 agonist ivuxolimab. The CDR3 spells CASTDPRDSYNEQFF. CDR3 nucleotide sequence: TGTGCCAGTACCGACCCTAGGGACTCCTACAATGAGCAGTTCTTC.